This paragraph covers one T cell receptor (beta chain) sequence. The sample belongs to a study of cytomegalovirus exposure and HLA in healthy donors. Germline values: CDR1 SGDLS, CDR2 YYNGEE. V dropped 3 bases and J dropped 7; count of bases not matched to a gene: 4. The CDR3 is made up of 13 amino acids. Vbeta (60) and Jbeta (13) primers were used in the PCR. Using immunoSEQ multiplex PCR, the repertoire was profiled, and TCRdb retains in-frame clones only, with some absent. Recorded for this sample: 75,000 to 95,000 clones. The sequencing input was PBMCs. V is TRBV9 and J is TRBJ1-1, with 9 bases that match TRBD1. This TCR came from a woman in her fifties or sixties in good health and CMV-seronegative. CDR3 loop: CASSAGTGSEAFF. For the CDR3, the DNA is TGTGCCAGCAGCGCTGGGACAGGGAGTGAAGCTTTCTTT.